The 14 T cell receptor beta chains listed next were all sequenced from one sample in a study of blood T cell repertoires in COVID-19. TCRdb's table, derived via immunoSEQ multiplex PCR, lists solely in-frame clones and lacks some. The table includes around 280,000 clones, 90% detected once. Sequencing used PBMCs or T cells enriched from blood (not recorded which). All receptors derive from a young woman with acute COVID-19.

This clone was recorded once. V and J are TRBV19 and TRBJ2-2; D is uncertain. Trimming stripped 3 bases from V and 6 bases from J, with 8 bases between. Germline-derived CDR1 and CDR2 are LNHDA and SQIVND (reference sequence). The CDR3 spans 13 residues. The CDR3, as DNA: TGTGCCAGTAGTATTTCGGTTCCCGGGGAGCTGTTTTTT. Translation: CASSISVPGELFF.

The chain is built from TRBV30 and TRBJ1-1; possible D gene TRBD1, 5 bases. V was cut by 4 bases and J by 1 base, with 10 bases left in between. The CDR3 contains 13 residues. Per germline, CDR1 GTSNPN and CDR2 SVGIG (reference sequence). The chain's CDR3 is CAWNRGSNTEAFF. The CDR3 DNA is TGTGCCTGGAACCGGGGGTCGAACACTGAAGCTTTCTTT.

This chain links TRBV7-8 with TRBJ1-4; 10 nucleotides match TRBD1. Per germline, CDR1 SGHVS and CDR2 FQNEAQ. This CDR3 comprises 17 residues. With V trimmed by 1 base and J by 0 bases, 2 bases remained unmatched. CDR3 sequence (DNA): TGTGCCAGCAGCTTAGTAGGACAGGGGGCAACTAATGAAAAACTGTTTTTT. It encodes CASSLVGQGATNEKLFF. Together with reference TRBV7-8 and TRBJ1-4, the CDR3 gives the full variable domain: GAGVSQSPRYKVAKRGQDVALRCDPISGHVSLFWYQQALGQGPEFLTYFQNEAQLDKSGLPSDRFFAERPEGSVSTLKIQRTQQEDSAVYLCASSLVGQGATNEKLFFGSGTQLSVL.

V is TRBV27 and J is TRBJ2-2; the D gene is possibly TRBD1 (10 bases). The length of the CDR3 is 17 residues. V was clipped by 4 bases and J by 4 bases, with 19 bases between them. In germline, CDR1 is MNHEY, CDR2 SMNVEV (reference sequence). CDR3 coding DNA: TGTGCCAGCAGTTCCCTAGCGGGACAGGGGTTCACCGGGGAGCTGTTTTTT. Amino acids: CASSSLAGQGFTGELFF.

The chain recombines TRBV18 with TRBJ2-2, with TRBD1 as a possible D gene (6 bases). The CDR3 is 15 amino acids. With 3 bases removed from V and 2 bases from J, the gap between germline ends came to 10 bases. CDR1 and CDR2 (germline): KGHSH, LQKENI. CDR3 in amino acids: CASSPPGHNTGELFF. For the CDR3, the DNA is TGTGCCAGCTCACCTCCGGGACATAACACCGGGGAGCTGTTTTTT.

This chain connects TRBV7-2 to TRBJ2-5; 7 nucleotides align to TRBD2. V was clipped by 0 bases and J by 4 bases; unmatched bases: 8. CDR1 is SGHTA and CDR2 is FQGNSA in the germline V gene. This CDR3 spans 16 amino acids. The CDR3 nucleotides are TGTGCCAGCAGCTTAGCTGGGACTATCCCGATAGAGACCCAGTACTTC. Translating gives CASSLAGTIPIETQYF. Combining the CDR3 with reference TRBV7-2 and TRBJ2-5 gives the whole variable domain GAGVSQSPSNKVTEKGKDVELRCDPISGHTALYWYRQSLGQGLEFLIYFQGNSAPDKSGLPSDRFSAERTGGSVSTLTIQRTQQEDSAVYLCASSLAGTIPIETQYFGPGTRLLVL.

The chain carries TRBV6-5 and TRBJ2-7; TRBD2 matches 12 bases. After removal of 8 bases from V and 2 bases from J, the junction contained 7 bases not matched to a gene. CDR3 length equals 15 residues. Germline V gene sequence: CDR1 MNHEY, CDR2 SVGAGI. The CDR3 sequence: CASDTSGRTPYEQYF. DNA of the CDR3: TGTGCCAGCGATACTAGCGGGAGGACCCCCTACGAGCAGTACTTC.

This sequence joins TRBV10-1 and TRBJ2-2; 10 nucleotides match TRBD2. The CDR3 totals 15 residues. The V gene end was trimmed by 4 bases and the J gene end by 6 bases; junction bases not matched to a gene: 5. Germline CDR1 reads WNHNN; CDR2 reads SYGVQD (reference sequence). CDR3 sequence reads: CASSGSSGRAGELFF. In nucleotides, the CDR3 is TGCGCCAGCAGTGGGTCTAGCGGGAGAGCCGGGGAGCTGTTTTTT.

The chain uses TRBV10-3 and TRBJ2-5; 11 nucleotides line up with TRBD2. The CDR3 has 18 amino acids. CDR1 and CDR2 (germline): ENHRY, SYGVKD. Trimming at V came to 9 bases and at J to 1 base, leaving 16 bases not matched to a gene. In DNA form, the CDR3 reads TGTGCCATTACAACGGGCAATAAAGGGACTAGCGGCCAAGAGACCCAGTACTTC. Translating it yields CAITTGNKGTSGQETQYF.

CDR3 sequence: CASTRGGAGDYEQYF. The CDR3 DNA sequence: TGTGCCAGCACCCGCGGGGGGGCGGGAGACTACGAGCAGTACTTC. The chain carries TRBV28 and TRBJ2-7, with 9 bases identical to TRBD2. This CDR3 spans 15 amino acids. CDR1 is MDHEN and CDR2 is SYDVKM in the germline V gene. V lost 7 bases, J lost 3 bases, and 10 bases stayed unmatched.

About this clone itself: The same CDR3 can be traced to other DNA sequences in this sample. The V call is TRBV5-1, the J call TRBJ2-5; D is unresolved. The V gene lost 5 bases and the J gene lost 3 bases, with 5 bases spanning the gap. CDR1 SGHRS and CDR2 YFSETQ come from the germline V gene. This CDR3 has 11 amino acids. CDR3 coding DNA: TGCGCCAGCAGTCAGAAAGAGACCCAGTACTTC. Translating gives CASSQKETQYF. Full variable domain (remainder filled in from reference TRBV5-1 and TRBJ2-5): KAGVTQTPRYLIKTRGQQVTLSCSPISGHRSVSWYQQTPGQGLQFLFEYFSETQRNKGNFPGRFSGRQFSNSRSEMNVSTLELGDSALYLCASSQKETQYFGPGTRLLVL.

About this clone itself: The sample has other DNA sequences that encode this CDR3 too. The chain employs TRBV29-1 and TRBJ1-1; the D gene is possibly TRBD1 (5 bases). The CDR3 runs 13 residues. V lost 3 bases to trimming and J lost 0 bases, with 8 bases between them. Germline V gene lookup returns CDR1 SQVTM and CDR2 ANQGSEA. Here the CDR3 DNA reads TGCAGCGTTGAGGGGCGTCTGAACACTGAAGCTTTCTTT. Its protein product is CSVEGRLNTEAFF.

V usage is TRBV19 and J usage is TRBJ2-3; 10 positions match TRBD1. This CDR3 region has 17 residues. V dropped 3 bases and J dropped 2; count of bases not matched to a gene: 8. Germline V gives CDR1 LNHDA, CDR2 SQIVND (reference sequence). CDR3 DNA: TGTGCCAGTAGTATTGGGGACAGGGGATGGTTCACAGATACGCAGTATTTT. As protein: CASSIGDRGWFTDTQYF.

This chain joins TRBV10-1 and TRBJ2-5; 15 bases fit TRBD2. V lost 2 bases and J lost 6; bases outside the gene matches: 4. Germline values: CDR1 WNHNN, CDR2 SYGVQD (reference sequence). The CDR3 totals 16 residues. The CDR3 sequence: CASSEGGLAGGKTQYF. CDR3 DNA: TGCGCCAGCAGTGAGGGGGGACTAGCGGGAGGAAAGACCCAGTACTTC.